The sequence of this T cell receptor (beta chain) was determined in a study of radiation and T cells in renal cell carcinoma. The treatment was: treatment-naive control, cytoreductive nephrectomy. Controls were unirradiated tumors from treatment-naive cytoreductive nephrectomy patients. The tumor was a clear cell renal cell carcinoma. Broader study findings: Dominant CDR3 motifs occupied more repertoire in irradiated than control tumors. In nephrectomy-only tumors, top 100 clonotypes averaged roughly 43%, versus 54% irradiated.

TCRdb's table, derived via immunoSEQ multiplex PCR, lists solely in-frame clones and lacks some. The repertoire holds 15,000 to 19,000 clones, with over 50% as singletons. This clone is termed medium-sized. Its antigen remains unidentified. Sample: tumor tissue, taken from a patient whose treatment was nephrectomy without radiotherapy. The TCR sequence derives from a middle-aged man with renal cell carcinoma.

CDR3 sequence: CASRTGTGISPLHF. CDR3 nucleotide sequence: TGTGCCAGCAGAACCGGGACAGGGATCTCACCCCTCCACTTT. The chain carries TRBV6-1 and TRBJ1-6; 9 nucleotides match TRBD1. Germline trimming cut 6 bases from V and 10 bases from J; bases unmatched to any gene: 7. Germline loops: CDR1 MNHNS, CDR2 SASEGT. This CDR3 has 14 residues.